This record concerns one TCR beta chain sequence. Authors' data handling: Amplified reference gene primers provided the basis for estimating nucleated cell counts. The repertoire was sequenced with immunoSEQ multiplex PCR; TCRdb's copy has only in-frame clones and lacks some. V and J calls and clone size are those listed in that table; D and trimming were worked out from the DNA. Seen here are approximately 120,000 clones, around 80% observed once, and the top ten hold around 4%. The entry originates in a study of blood T cell repertoires in COVID-19. Turning to the study itself: Samples of COVID-19 (acute and convalescent) were obtained from the United States, Italy and Spain. The analysed material was cDNA or gDNA that came from T cells, B-cell-depleted T cells, or PBMCs.

Between the trimmed V and J ends, which lost 1 base and 8 bases, there was a span of 14 bases. This CDR3 is 15 amino acids long. Germline CDR1 reads SEHNR; CDR2 reads FQNEAQ (reference sequence). Material for sequencing was peripheral blood. The J gene is TRBJ1-4, the V gene TRBV7-9; D possibly corresponds to TRBD1 (5 bases). The TCR sequence derives from a human donor in a cohort sampled during active or convalescent COVID-19. The CDR3 reads CASSLDAARVEKLFF. CDR3 nucleotides: TGTGCCAGCAGCTTAGATGCGGCCAGGGTAGAAAAACTGTTTTTT.